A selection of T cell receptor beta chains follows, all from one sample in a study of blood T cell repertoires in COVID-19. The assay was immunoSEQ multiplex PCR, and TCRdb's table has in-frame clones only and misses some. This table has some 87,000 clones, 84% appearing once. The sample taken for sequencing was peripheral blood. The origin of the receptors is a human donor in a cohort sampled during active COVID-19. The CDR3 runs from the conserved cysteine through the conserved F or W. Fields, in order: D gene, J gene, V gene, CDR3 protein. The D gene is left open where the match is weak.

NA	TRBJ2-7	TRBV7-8	CASSSPPGEQYF
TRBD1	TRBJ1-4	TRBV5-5	CASSGGQGYEKLFF
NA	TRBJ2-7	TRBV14	CASSRTRGLEQYF
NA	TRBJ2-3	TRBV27	CASSFATSTDTQYF
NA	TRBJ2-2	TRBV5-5	CASSLAQGNTGELFF
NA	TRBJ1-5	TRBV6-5	CASSDIWSNQPQHF
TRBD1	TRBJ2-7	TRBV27	CASSLLGQSSYEQYF
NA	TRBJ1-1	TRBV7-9	CASSLESSSEAFF
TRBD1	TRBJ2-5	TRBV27	CASSLLQGEPPTQYF
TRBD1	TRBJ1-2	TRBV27	CASTEDRARGYTF
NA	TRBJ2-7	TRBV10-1	CASSESGGRTYEQYF
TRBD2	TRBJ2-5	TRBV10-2	CASSESSFSGMGAETQYF
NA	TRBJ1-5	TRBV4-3	CASSQDWAPSNQPQHF
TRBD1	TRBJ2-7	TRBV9	CASSVGDRAYYEQYF
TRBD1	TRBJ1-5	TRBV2	CASREHRGLGGQPQHF
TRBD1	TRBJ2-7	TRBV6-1	CASSEAGTGIYEQYF
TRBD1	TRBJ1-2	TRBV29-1	CSVPHRGQINYGYTF
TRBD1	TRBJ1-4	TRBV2	CASTTGAHEKLFF
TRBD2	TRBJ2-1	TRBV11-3	CASSFLAGGYHEQFF
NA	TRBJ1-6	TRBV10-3	CAIQGAASPLHF
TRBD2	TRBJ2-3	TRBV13	CASSAPQREGTDTQYF
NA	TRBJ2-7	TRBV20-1	CSASDSYYEQYF
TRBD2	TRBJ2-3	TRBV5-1	CASSKTGTSGSTDTQYF
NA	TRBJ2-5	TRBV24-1	CATSDLLVETQYF
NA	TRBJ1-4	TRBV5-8	CASSGGLNEKLFF